In its sample, the clone carrying this TCR beta chain was seen many times. Its antigen remains unidentified. This sample is drawn from a study of identical twins. Study-level findings and limits: It was cross-sectional statistical analysis, not following the same donors, that the conclusions relied on.

Healthy Caucasian individuals made up all the donors. This CDR3 has 17 residues. Germline V gene lookup returns CDR1 SGHRS and CDR2 YFSETQ. The V and J ends lost 1 base and 4 bases, in that order; junction bases with no gene match: 13. TCRdb processed the 5' RACE reads anew with MiXCR; each CDR3 protein has one entry. Among about 530,000 distinct CDR3 sequences listed, 20% to 25% were seen once. The same data also contributed to another study, on yellow fever vaccine responses in identical twins.

Material for sequencing was CD4+ T cells sorted from blood. The V call is TRBV5-1, the J call TRBJ2-5, with 7 bases matching TRBD2. This TCR was recovered from a young woman in good health. CDR3 bases: TGCGCCAGCAGCTTGAGGGGATCTGTAGCGGGTGGAGAGACCCAGTACTTC. It yields the protein CASSLRGSVAGGETQYF.